The 5 T cell receptor beta chains presented below share a single source sample, sequenced in a study of PD-L1 blockade in urothelial cancer. Some clones are missing from TCRdb's copy, which holds only in-frame ones; the method was immunoSEQ multiplex PCR. The sample consists of roughly 76,000 clones, approximately 90% of them appearing once. The time point was: peripheral blood 6 weeks after treatment start. The sample was PBMCs, taken around atezolizumab (anti-PD-L1) treatment. The receptors come from a woman at least 80 years old with urothelial cancer.

The rearrangement uses TRBV7-8 and TRBJ1-2; D might be TRBD1 (5 bases). The germline CDR1 and CDR2 sequences are SGHVS and FQNEAQ. The V gene lost 0 bases and the J gene lost 4 bases, with 18 bases spanning the gap. CDR3 length: 17 residues. The CDR3 loop reads CASSLANPTGGGYGYTF. Here the CDR3 DNA reads TGTGCCAGCAGCTTAGCTAATCCCACCGGGGGAGGCTATGGCTACACCTTC.

The chain employs TRBV6-5 and TRBJ1-5, with unresolved D. The CDR3 has 15 amino acids. Looked up from germline, CDR1 is MNHEY and CDR2 is SVGAGI. Trimming pared 5 bases from V and 3 bases from J, leaving 14 bases between. The CDR3 DNA sequence: TGTGCCAGCAGTCCCGACCGCGGGAACAATCAGCCCCAGCATTTT. Its translation: CASSPDRGNNQPQHF.

Concerning this clone itself: One end of the junction does not line up with germline, which may come from a read error. The chain joins TRBV4-1 to TRBJ2-7; 7 bases agree with TRBD1. This CDR3 spans 16 amino acids. The germline CDR1 and CDR2 sequences are MGHRA and YSYEKL. Here the CDR3 reads CASSEEPGQLKYEQYF. The CDR3 DNA reads as TGCGCCAGCAGCGAAGAACCGGGACAGCTTAAATACGAGCAGTACTTC.

This chain uses TRBV19 with TRBJ1-3; 7 nucleotides match TRBD1. The V and J ends lost 6 bases and 6 bases, in that order; junction bases with no gene match: 11. The V gene's germline CDR1 is LNHDA and CDR2 SQIVND (reference sequence). The CDR3 contains 15 residues. Here the CDR3 reads CASRFGQANPNTIYF. The CDR3 coding sequence is TGTGCCAGTAGATTCGGACAGGCGAATCCAAACACCATATATTTT.

This clone was found a few times. V and J are TRBV7-9 and TRBJ1-2; 8 bases align to TRBD1. Germline values: CDR1 SEHNR, CDR2 FQNEAQ (reference sequence). V lost 5 bases to trimming and J lost 7 bases; unmatched junction nucleotides: 9. The CDR3 has 14 residues. As DNA, the CDR3 is TGTGCCAGCAGCCCCAGGACAGGGAAACGTGGCTACACCTTC. This sequence encodes CASSPRTGKRGYTF.